This entry is about one T cell receptor beta chain. The antigen remains undetermined. Isolated RNA was reverse transcribed in full, so expressed TCRB transcripts were sequenced. Assay: immunoSEQ multiplex PCR; the TCRdb copy retains only in-frame clones and omits some. Of some 63,000 clones in the sample, about 50% were seen once. The data stem from a study of beta chain features in type 1 diabetes. The study's findings and limits: Patients with Type 1 diabetes showed moderately but significantly shorter TCRB CDR3s in all four CD4+ subsets.

V gave up 1 base and J gave up 4 bases, with 6 bases separating them. Germline CDR1 LNHDA, CDR2 SQIVND (reference sequence). The CDR3 runs 13 residues. The sequenced sample consisted of central memory CD4+ T cells from blood. This TCR was sampled from a young man with type 1 diabetes. This sequence joins TRBV19 and TRBJ2-3; D perhaps matches TRBD2 (6 bases). The CDR3 nucleotides are TGTGCCAGTAGTATAGGGGGGGCAGATACGCAGTATTTT. Its translation is CASSIGGADTQYF.